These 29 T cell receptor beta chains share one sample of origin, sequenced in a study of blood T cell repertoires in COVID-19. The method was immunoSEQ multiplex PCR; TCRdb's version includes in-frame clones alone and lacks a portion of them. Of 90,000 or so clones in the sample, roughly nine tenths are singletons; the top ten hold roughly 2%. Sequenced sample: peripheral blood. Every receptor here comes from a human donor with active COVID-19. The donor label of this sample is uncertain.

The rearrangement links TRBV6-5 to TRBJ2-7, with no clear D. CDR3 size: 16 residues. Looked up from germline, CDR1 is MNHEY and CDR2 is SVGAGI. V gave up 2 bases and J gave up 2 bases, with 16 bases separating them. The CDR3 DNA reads TGTGCCAGCAGTTACGCAGCGCTGAGTGCCCCCTACGAGCAGTACTTC. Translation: CASSYAALSAPYEQYF.

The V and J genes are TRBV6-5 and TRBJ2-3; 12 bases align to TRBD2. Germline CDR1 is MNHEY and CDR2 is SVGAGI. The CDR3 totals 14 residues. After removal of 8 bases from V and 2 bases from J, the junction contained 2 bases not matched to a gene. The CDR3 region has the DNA TGTGCCAGCGGGACTAGCGGGTACACAGATACGCAGTATTTT. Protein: CASGTSGYTDTQYF.

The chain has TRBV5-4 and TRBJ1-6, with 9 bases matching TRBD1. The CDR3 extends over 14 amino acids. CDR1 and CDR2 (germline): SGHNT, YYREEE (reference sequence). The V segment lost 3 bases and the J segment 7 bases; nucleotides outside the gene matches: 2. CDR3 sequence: CASSWTGANSPLHF. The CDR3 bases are TGTGCCAGCAGCTGGACAGGGGCCAATTCACCCCTCCACTTT.

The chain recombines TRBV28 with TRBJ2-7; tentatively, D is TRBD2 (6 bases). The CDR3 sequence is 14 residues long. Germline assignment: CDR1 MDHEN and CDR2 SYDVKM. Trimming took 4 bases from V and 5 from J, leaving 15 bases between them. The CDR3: CASSSGLLGNEQYF. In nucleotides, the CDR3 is TGTGCCAGCAGTTCGGGACTCCTAGGGAACGAGCAGTACTTC.

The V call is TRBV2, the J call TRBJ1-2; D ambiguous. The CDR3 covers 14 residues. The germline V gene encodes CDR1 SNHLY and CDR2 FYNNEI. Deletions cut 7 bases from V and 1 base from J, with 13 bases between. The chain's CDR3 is CASTPPGVNYGYTF. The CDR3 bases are TGTGCCAGCACCCCCCCGGGAGTTAACTATGGCTACACCTTC.

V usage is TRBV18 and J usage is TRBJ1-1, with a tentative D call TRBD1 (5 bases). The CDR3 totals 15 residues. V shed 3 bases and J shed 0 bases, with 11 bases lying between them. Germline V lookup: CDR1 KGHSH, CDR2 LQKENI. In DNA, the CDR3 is TGTGCCAGCTCACCGGGGCAGGGCATGAACACTGAAGCTTTCTTT. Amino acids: CASSPGQGMNTEAFF.

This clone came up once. CDR3 loop: CASSAGGGTDTQYF. The CDR3, as DNA: TGTGCCAGTAGTGCGGGGGGCGGTACAGATACGCAGTATTTT. This rearrangement joins TRBV19 to TRBJ2-3; 8 positions agree with TRBD2. This CDR3 is 14 amino acids long. Looked up from germline, CDR1 is LNHDA and CDR2 is SQIVND (reference sequence). The junction had 4 bases not matched to a gene; V was cut back by 5 bases and J by 3 bases.

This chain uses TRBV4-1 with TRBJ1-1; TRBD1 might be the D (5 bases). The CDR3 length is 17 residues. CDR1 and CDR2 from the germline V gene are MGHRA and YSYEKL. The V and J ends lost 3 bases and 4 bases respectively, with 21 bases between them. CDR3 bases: TGCGCCAGCAGCCAGGAAGCCCAGGGAGGCCTTGTCACTGAAGCTTTCTTT. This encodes CASSQEAQGGLVTEAFF.

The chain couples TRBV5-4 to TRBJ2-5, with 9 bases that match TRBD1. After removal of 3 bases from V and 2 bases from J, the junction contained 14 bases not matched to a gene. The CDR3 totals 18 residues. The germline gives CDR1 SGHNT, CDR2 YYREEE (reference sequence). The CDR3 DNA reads TGTGCCAGCAGCTCGTCCCGGGACAGGGCTTGGGGTCAAGAGACCCAGTACTTC. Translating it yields CASSSSRDRAWGQETQYF.

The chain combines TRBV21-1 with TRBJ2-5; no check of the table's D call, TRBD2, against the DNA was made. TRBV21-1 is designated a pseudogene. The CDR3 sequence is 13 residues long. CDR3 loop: CASGFPSRGTQYF. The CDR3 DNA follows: TGTGCCAGCGGATTTCCCTCACGAGGGACCCAGTACTTC.

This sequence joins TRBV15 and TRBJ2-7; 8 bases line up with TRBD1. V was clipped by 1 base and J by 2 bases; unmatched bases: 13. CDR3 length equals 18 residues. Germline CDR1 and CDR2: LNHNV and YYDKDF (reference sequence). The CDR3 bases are TGTGCCACCAGCAGAGGTACATCACAGGGGGGCGAAACCTACGAGCAGTACTTC. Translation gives CATSRGTSQGGETYEQYF.

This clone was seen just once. The CDR3 coding sequence is TGTGCCAGTAGTCCCCGGACAGGCTTCTCCTCTGGAAACACCATATATTTT. Translation gives CASSPRTGFSSGNTIYF. The chain carries TRBV19 and TRBJ1-3; 7 nucleotides align to TRBD1. This CDR3 comprises 17 residues. Germline assignment: CDR1 LNHDA and CDR2 SQIVND (reference sequence). With 5 bases clipped from V and 0 bases from J, the junction kept 10 bases outside the gene matches.

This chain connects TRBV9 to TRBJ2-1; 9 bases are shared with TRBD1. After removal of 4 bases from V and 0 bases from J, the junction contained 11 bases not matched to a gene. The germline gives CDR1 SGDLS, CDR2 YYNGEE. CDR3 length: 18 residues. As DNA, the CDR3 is TGTGCCAGCAGCATGGACAGGGGACCCGCCCTCTCCTACAATGAGCAGTTCTTC. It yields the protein CASSMDRGPALSYNEQFF.

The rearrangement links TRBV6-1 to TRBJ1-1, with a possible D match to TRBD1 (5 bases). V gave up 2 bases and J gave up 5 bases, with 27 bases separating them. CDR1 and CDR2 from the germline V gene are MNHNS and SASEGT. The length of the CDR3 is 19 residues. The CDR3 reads CASSERGLGSLSFWTEAFF. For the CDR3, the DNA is TGTGCCAGCAGTGAAAGGGGATTAGGAAGTTTGTCGTTTTGGACTGAAGCTTTCTTT.

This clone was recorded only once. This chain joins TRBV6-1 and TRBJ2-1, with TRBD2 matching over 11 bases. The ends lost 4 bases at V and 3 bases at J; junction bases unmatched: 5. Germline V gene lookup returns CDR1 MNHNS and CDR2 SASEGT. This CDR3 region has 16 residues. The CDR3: CASSGASGGNYNEQFF. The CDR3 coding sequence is TGTGCCAGCAGTGGCGCTAGCGGGGGGAACTACAATGAGCAGTTCTTC.

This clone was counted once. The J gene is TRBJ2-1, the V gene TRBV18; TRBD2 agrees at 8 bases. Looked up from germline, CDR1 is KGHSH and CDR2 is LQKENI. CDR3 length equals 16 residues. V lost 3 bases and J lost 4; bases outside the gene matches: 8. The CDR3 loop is CASSPLPGGAYNEQFF. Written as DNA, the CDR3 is TGTGCCAGCTCACCCCTACCCGGGGGGGCGTACAATGAGCAGTTCTTC. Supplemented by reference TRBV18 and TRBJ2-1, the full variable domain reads NAGVMQNPRHLVRRRGQEARLRCSPMKGHSHVYWYRQLPEEGLKFMVYLQKENIIDESGMPKERFSAEFPKEGPSILRIQQVVRGDSAAYFCASSPLPGGAYNEQFFGPGTRLTVL.

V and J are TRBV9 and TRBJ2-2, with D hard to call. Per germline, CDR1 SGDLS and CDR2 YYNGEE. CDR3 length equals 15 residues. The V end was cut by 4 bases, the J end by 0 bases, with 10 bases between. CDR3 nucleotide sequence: TGTGCCAGCAGCCAATGGCATTCGAACACCGGGGAGCTGTTTTTT. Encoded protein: CASSQWHSNTGELFF.

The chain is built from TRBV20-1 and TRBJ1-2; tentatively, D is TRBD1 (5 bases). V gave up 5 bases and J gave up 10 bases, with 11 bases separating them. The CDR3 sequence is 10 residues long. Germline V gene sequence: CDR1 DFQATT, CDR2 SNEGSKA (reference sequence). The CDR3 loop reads CSAGWGDYTF. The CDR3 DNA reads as TGCAGTGCTGGGTGGGGCGACTACACCTTC.

CDR3 DNA: TGTGCCAGCAGTTATCCACTAGCGGGGGCCTGGGGGGAGCAGTACTTC. Translated: CASSYPLAGAWGEQYF. J is TRBJ2-7 and V is TRBV6-5, with 11 bases lining up with TRBD2. V was clipped by 3 bases and J by 7 bases; unmatched bases: 11. The CDR3 is 16 residues long. CDR1 is MNHEY, CDR2 SVGAGI, per germline.

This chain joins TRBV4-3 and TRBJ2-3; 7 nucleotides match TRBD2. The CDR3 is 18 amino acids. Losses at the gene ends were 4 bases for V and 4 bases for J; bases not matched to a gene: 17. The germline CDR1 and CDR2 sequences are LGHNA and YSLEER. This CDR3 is CASSRTLPDGLGADTQYF. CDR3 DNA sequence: TGCGCCAGCAGCCGCACACTTCCGGACGGACTAGGGGCAGATACGCAGTATTTT.

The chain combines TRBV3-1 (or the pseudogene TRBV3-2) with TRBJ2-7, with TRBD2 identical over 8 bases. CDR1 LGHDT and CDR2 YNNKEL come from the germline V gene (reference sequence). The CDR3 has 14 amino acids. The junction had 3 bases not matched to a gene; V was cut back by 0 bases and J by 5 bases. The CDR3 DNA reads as TGTGCCAGCAGCCAAGATCTTAGCGGGAACGAGCAGTACTTC. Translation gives CASSQDLSGNEQYF.

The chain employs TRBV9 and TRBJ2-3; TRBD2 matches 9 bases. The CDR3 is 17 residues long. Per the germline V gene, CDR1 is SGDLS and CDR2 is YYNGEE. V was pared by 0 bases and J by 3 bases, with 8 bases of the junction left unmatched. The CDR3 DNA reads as TGTGCCAGCAGCGTAGTCGGCGGGGGGGCCGAAACAGATACGCAGTATTTT. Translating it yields CASSVVGGGAETDTQYF.

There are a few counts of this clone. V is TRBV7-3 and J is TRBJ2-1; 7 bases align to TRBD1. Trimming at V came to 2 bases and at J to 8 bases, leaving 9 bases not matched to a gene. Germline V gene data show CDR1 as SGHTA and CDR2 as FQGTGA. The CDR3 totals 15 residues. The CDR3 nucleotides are TGTGCCAGCAGCTTATCCTCCGACAGGGTCTATGAGCAGTTCTTC. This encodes CASSLSSDRVYEQFF.

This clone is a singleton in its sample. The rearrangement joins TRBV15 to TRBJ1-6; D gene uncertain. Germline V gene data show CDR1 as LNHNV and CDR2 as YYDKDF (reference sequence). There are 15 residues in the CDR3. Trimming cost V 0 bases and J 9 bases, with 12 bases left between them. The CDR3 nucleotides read TGTGCCACCAGCAGAGATCTGGAGGGCCGTTCACCCCTCCACTTT. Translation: CATSRDLEGRSPLHF.

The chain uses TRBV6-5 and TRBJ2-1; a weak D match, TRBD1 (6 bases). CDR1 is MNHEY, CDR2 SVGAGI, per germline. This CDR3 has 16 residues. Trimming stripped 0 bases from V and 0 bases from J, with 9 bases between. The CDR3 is CASSYSRGSSYNEQFF. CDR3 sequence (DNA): TGTGCCAGCAGTTACTCGAGGGGGAGCTCCTACAATGAGCAGTTCTTC.

This CDR3 reads CASSSGSRYNEQFF. The DNA for the CDR3 is TGTGCCAGCAGCTCGGGGTCGAGGTACAATGAGCAGTTCTTC. The gene calls are TRBV9 and TRBJ2-1; possibly TRBD2 for D (5 bases). CDR1 and CDR2 from the germline V gene are SGDLS and YYNGEE. V dropped 4 bases and J dropped 4 bases, with 12 bases sitting between them. The CDR3 extends over 14 amino acids.

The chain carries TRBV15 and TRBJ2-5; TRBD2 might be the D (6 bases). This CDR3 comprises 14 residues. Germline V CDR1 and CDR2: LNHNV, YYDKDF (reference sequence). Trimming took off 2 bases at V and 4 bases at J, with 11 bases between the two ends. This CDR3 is CATSRRRDSETQYF. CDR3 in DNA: TGTGCCACCAGCAGAAGGAGGGATTCAGAGACCCAGTACTTC.

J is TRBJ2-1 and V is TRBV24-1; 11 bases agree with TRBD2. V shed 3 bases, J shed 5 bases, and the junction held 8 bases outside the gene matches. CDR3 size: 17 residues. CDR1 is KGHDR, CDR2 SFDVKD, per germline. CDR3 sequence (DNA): TGTGCCACCAGTGATGACCTGACTAGCGGGGTCGACAATGAGCAGTTCTTC. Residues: CATSDDLTSGVDNEQFF.

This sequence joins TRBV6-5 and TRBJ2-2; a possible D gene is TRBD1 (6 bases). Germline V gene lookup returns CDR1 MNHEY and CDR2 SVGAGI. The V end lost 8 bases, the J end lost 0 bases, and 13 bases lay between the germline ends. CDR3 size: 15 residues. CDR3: CASLFWGPNTGELFF. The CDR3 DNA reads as TGTGCCAGCCTATTCTGGGGGCCGAACACCGGGGAGCTGTTTTTT.